A single sample gave rise to the 2 T cell receptor beta chains below, sequenced in a study of Tregs in tolerant kidney transplant recipients. Mixed chimerism was transient after nonmyeloablative marrow transplants from related graft donors. Assay: immunoSEQ multiplex PCR; the TCRdb copy retains only in-frame clones and omits some. The sample yields tens of thousands of clones, roughly 93% seen once. Sequences were derived from CD4+ T cells from blood (PBMCs), sampled 12 months after the transplant. These receptors all stem from a human patient who received a combined kidney and bone marrow transplant. Some T cells may be the graft donor's.

The rearrangement uses TRBV25-1 and TRBJ2-3; maybe TRBD2 (5 bases). This CDR3 region has 13 residues. V was pared by 7 bases and J by 4 bases, with 12 bases between. Germline CDR1 MGHDK, CDR2 SYGVNS. The CDR3 DNA follows: TGTGCCAGCACCTTTCTCGGGGCAGATACGCAGTATTTT. This codes for CASTFLGADTQYF.

A word on this clone: The limits of the CDR3 on the DNA are not certain, so only TCRdb's listed CDR3 is given. The V and J genes are TRBV7-9 and TRBJ2-4; TRBD1, as called in the table, went unchecked against the DNA. 14 amino acids form the CDR3, both terminal residues included. Germline V CDR1 and CDR2: SEHNR, FQNEAQ (reference sequence). CDR3 loop: CASSWGTGALILYF.